Listed here are 30 T cell receptor beta chains from one sample, sequenced in a study of radiation and T cells in renal cell carcinoma. Repertoires were generated with immunoSEQ multiplex PCR, while TCRdb's copy carries only in-frame clones and drops some. The table lists about 20,000 clones, just over 60% of them singletons, with roughly an eighth in the top ten. The treatment denotes: 15 Gy SBRT to primary tumor, nephrectomy 4 weeks later. The sample was tumor tissue, taken from a patient whose treatment included radiotherapy and nephrectomy. These receptors all come from an older woman with renal cell carcinoma.

The chain joins TRBV30 to TRBJ1-6, with a possible D match to TRBD1 (6 bases). Trimming pared 4 bases from V and 17 bases from J, leaving 21 bases between. The CDR3 loop spans 13 amino acids. Germline V gene data show CDR1 as GTSNPN and CDR2 as SVGIG (reference sequence). The CDR3 is CAWMGTYNSPVHF. DNA of the CDR3: TGTGCCTGGATGGGGACATATAATTCACCGGTCCACTTT. The full variable domain, rest sourced from reference TRBV30 and TRBJ1-6, is SQTIHQWPATLVQPVGSPLSLECTVEGTSNPNLYWYRQAAGRGLQLLFYSVGIGQISSEVPQNLSASRPQDRQFILSSKKLLLSDSGFYLCAWMGTYNSPVHFGNGTRLTVT.

The chain carries TRBV9 and TRBJ1-6, with TRBD1 matching 7 bases. The germline gives CDR1 SGDLS, CDR2 YYNGEE. J gave up 7 bases and V 2 bases, and 6 bases lay outside the gene matches. The CDR3 covers 15 residues. The CDR3 DNA reads TGTGCCAGCAGCGTCACGGGACAGTTCAATTCACCCCTCCACTTT. This encodes CASSVTGQFNSPLHF.

The genes are TRBV5-4 and TRBJ2-3, with 10 bases aligning to TRBD2. Per germline, CDR1 SGHNT and CDR2 YYREEE (reference sequence). This CDR3 is built from 15 residues. The V segment lost 4 bases and the J segment 4 bases; nucleotides outside the gene matches: 6. The CDR3 sequence is CASSLELAGSDTQYF. The DNA for the CDR3 is TGTGCCAGCAGCCTGGAACTAGCGGGGTCAGATACGCAGTATTTT.

J is TRBJ1-1 and V is TRBV19; D gene unclear. Between the trimmed V and J ends, which lost 6 bases and 7 bases, there was a span of 12 bases. The CDR3 is made up of 12 amino acids. The germline V gene encodes CDR1 LNHDA and CDR2 SQIVND (reference sequence). CDR3 coding DNA: TGTGCCAGTAGACTAATACCAGGTGAAGCTTTCTTT. This translates into CASRLIPGEAFF.

The V gene is TRBV21-1, the J gene TRBJ1-3. TRBV21-1 is recorded as a pseudogene. The CDR3 loop spans 14 amino acids. The CDR3 coding sequence is TGTGCCAGCAGCAAAGCAAGGGCTGGAAACACCATATATTTT. Protein sequence: CASSKARAGNTIYF.

This clone was observed a handful of times. This CDR3 is CASSLERHNEQFF. Written as DNA, the CDR3 is TGTGCCAGCAGCTTAGAGCGCCACAATGAGCAGTTCTTC. V and J are TRBV11-2 and TRBJ2-1; D gene uncertain. Trimming took 0 bases from V and 5 from J, leaving 5 bases between them. This CDR3 spans 13 amino acids. Per the germline V gene, CDR1 is SGHAT and CDR2 is FQNNGV.

The chain links TRBV11-2 to TRBJ2-5, with D possibly matching TRBD2 (5 bases). Germline CDR1 and CDR2: SGHAT and FQNNGV. V was pared by 5 bases and J by 6 bases, with 13 bases between. The CDR3 sequence is 13 residues long. Written as DNA, the CDR3 is TGTGCCAGCAGCCCGCTAGCAACCAAGACCCAGTACTTC. Protein product: CASSPLATKTQYF.

The table lists this clone with a few counts. This chain joins TRBV6-6 and TRBJ1-1; TRBD1 might be the D (5 bases). The CDR3 extends over 15 amino acids. Trimming pared 2 bases from V and 3 bases from J, leaving 13 bases between. The germline gives CDR1 MNHNY, CDR2 SVGAGI (reference sequence). CDR3 bases: TGTGCCAGCAGTTACCCCCAGGGTAGAGACACTGAAGCTTTCTTT. Protein: CASSYPQGRDTEAFF.

V usage is TRBV7-2 and J usage is TRBJ1-2; D not resolved. The CDR3 covers 15 residues. The V gene's germline CDR1 is SGHTA and CDR2 FQGNSA. Trimming removed 0 bases from V and 5 bases from J, with 13 bases in between. The CDR3 is CASSLARRELYGYTF. In nucleotides, the CDR3 is TGTGCCAGCAGCTTAGCGCGAAGGGAACTATATGGCTACACCTTC.

The chain recombines TRBV6-1 with TRBJ2-5, with no clear D. Germline loops: CDR1 MNHNS, CDR2 SASEGT. The CDR3 loop spans 14 amino acids. V was pared by 4 bases and J by 1 base, with 10 bases between. In DNA, the CDR3 is TGTGCCAGCAGTGGGATAGACCCCCAAGAGACCCAGTACTTC. Translation gives CASSGIDPQETQYF.

The chain links TRBV28 to TRBJ2-7, with 8 bases fitting TRBD1. V was clipped by 6 bases and J by 3 bases; unmatched bases: 7. The CDR3 is 14 residues long. Germline loops: CDR1 MDHEN, CDR2 SYDVKM. CDR3 DNA sequence: TGTGCCAGCAGAGAATCCGGACAGGGCTACGAGCAGTACTTC. This codes for CASRESGQGYEQYF.

The chain couples TRBV6-1 to TRBJ1-1; 9 bases are a match to TRBD1. Germline assignment: CDR1 MNHNS and CDR2 SASEGT. The CDR3 runs to 17 residues. After removal of 2 bases from V and 4 bases from J, the junction contained 11 bases not matched to a gene. CDR3 sequence reads: CASSEKSSGTGRTEAFF. CDR3 bases: TGTGCCAGCAGTGAAAAAAGTAGCGGGACAGGGCGCACTGAAGCTTTCTTT.

The J gene is TRBJ1-4, the V gene TRBV7-2, with D unclear. V lost 1 base, J lost 0 bases, and 9 bases lay in between. The length of the CDR3 is 16 residues. Germline V gene data show CDR1 as SGHTA and CDR2 as FQGNSA. The CDR3 spells CASSLGPAPTNEKLFF. Written as DNA, the CDR3 is TGTGCCAGCAGCTTAGGTCCGGCACCAACTAATGAAAAACTGTTTTTT.

The V and J genes are TRBV7-2 and TRBJ1-5; D gene ambiguous. This CDR3 spans 15 amino acids. V gave up 2 bases and J gave up 2 bases, with 10 bases separating them. CDR1 SGHTA and CDR2 FQGNSA come from the germline V gene. The CDR3 sequence is CASSLFSRGNQPQHF. In nucleotides, the CDR3 is TGTGCCAGCAGCTTATTCTCAAGGGGCAATCAGCCCCAGCATTTT.

The chain has TRBV4-1 and TRBJ2-1; 7 bases agree with TRBD1. With V trimmed by 5 bases and J by 0 bases, 4 bases remained unmatched. The CDR3 loop spans 15 amino acids. Germline lookup yields CDR1 MGHRA and CDR2 YSYEKL. CDR3 amino acids: CASSNGDSSYNEQFF. CDR3 nucleotides: TGCGCCAGCAGCAACGGGGACAGCTCCTACAATGAGCAGTTCTTC.

Remarks on this clone: Other DNA sequences in the sample encode the same CDR3. The DNA of the CDR3 is TGTGCCACCAGCAGAGAGGTGCCCCGACAGGCCGCTGGGGCCAACGTCCTGACTTTC. Translating it yields CATSREVPRQAAGANVLTF. The rearrangement links TRBV15 to TRBJ2-6; a possible D gene is TRBD1 (6 bases). The CDR3 is 19 residues long. V was cut by 0 bases and J by 2 bases, with 17 bases left in between. In germline, CDR1 is LNHNV, CDR2 YYDKDF (reference sequence).

This clone occurred a few times. This chain uses TRBV4-2 with TRBJ2-7; D gene ambiguous. Per the germline V gene, CDR1 is LGHNA and CDR2 is YNFKEQ. V was clipped by 4 bases and J by 2 bases, with 9 bases between them. The CDR3 sequence is 13 residues long. CDR3 residues: CASSLGRAYEQYF. CDR3 coding DNA: TGTGCCAGCAGCCTGGGAAGGGCCTACGAGCAGTACTTC.

The V call is TRBV7-2, the J call TRBJ1-2; possible D gene TRBD1, 6 bases. This CDR3 spans 15 amino acids. Germline V CDR1 and CDR2: SGHTA, FQGNSA. V was cut by 2 bases and J by 6 bases, with 16 bases left in between. The CDR3 region has the DNA TGTGCCAGCAGCTTAAAGAGGACAGCGAAGAATGGCTACACCTTC. This translates into CASSLKRTAKNGYTF. The variable domain in full, with the rest retrieved from reference TRBV7-2 and TRBJ1-2, is GAGVSQSPSNKVTEKGKDVELRCDPISGHTALYWYRQSLGQGLEFLIYFQGNSAPDKSGLPSDRFSAERTGGSVSTLTIQRTQQEDSAVYLCASSLKRTAKNGYTFGSGTRLTVV.

By share of the sample, this clone is medium-sized. The V gene is TRBV6-1, the J gene TRBJ1-2; no clear D gene. This CDR3 contains 12 residues. Trimming left V 6 bases short and J 6 bases short, with 11 bases between. Germline V gene lookup returns CDR1 MNHNS and CDR2 SASEGT. The CDR3, as DNA: TGTGCCAGCAGCCAGATCGGGGATGGCTACACCTTC. The encoded protein is CASSQIGDGYTF.

To note about this clone: The junction departs from the called germline gene at one end, perhaps through a read error. The rearrangement links TRBV30 to TRBJ2-1, with a weak D call TRBD2 (7 bases). Germline-derived CDR1 and CDR2 are GTSNPN and SVGIG (reference sequence). The CDR3 sequence is 13 residues long. The CDR3: CVWSVGGANEQFF. CDR3 DNA: TGTGTCTGGAGTGTAGGGGGGGCCAATGAGCAGTTCTTC.

This clone appeared a few times. This sequence joins TRBV6-5 and TRBJ1-1; no clear D. CDR3 length equals 11 residues. The germline V gene has CDR1 MNHEY and CDR2 SVGAGI. V was clipped by 5 bases and J by 4 bases, with 5 bases between them. In nucleotides, the CDR3 is TGTGCCAGCAGTCGGTTCACTGAAGCTTTCTTT. Protein product: CASSRFTEAFF.

This clone was counted only a few times. The chain joins TRBV9 to TRBJ1-2; a weak D match, TRBD1 (5 bases). The CDR3 is made up of 16 amino acids. CDR1 and CDR2 from the germline V gene are SGDLS and YYNGEE. V was pared by 4 bases and J by 8 bases, with 24 bases between. The CDR3, as DNA: TGTGCCAGCAGCACATTTGACAGAGTCTCCGCCTGGGGCTACACCTTC. Translation gives CASSTFDRVSAWGYTF.

This clone is medium-sized (0.01 to 0.1%) by share. The chain links TRBV15 to TRBJ2-3; the D gene could be TRBD1 or TRBD2 (5 bases each). The germline V and J ends were trimmed by 0 bases and 3 bases, with 10 bases remaining between them. The CDR3 has 15 amino acids. Germline CDR1 is LNHNV and CDR2 is YYDKDF (reference sequence). The CDR3 loop reads CATSREGTATDTQYF. CDR3 in DNA: TGTGCCACCAGCAGAGAAGGGACCGCTACAGATACGCAGTATTTT.

This clone showed up just a few times. This sequence joins TRBV6-1 and TRBJ1-5, with 8 nucleotides matching TRBD1. CDR1 MNHNS and CDR2 SASEGT come from the germline V gene. V lost 6 bases and J lost 1; bases outside the gene matches: 5. The CDR3 covers 15 residues. The CDR3 loop is CASRDRAISNQPQHF. CDR3 DNA sequence: TGTGCCAGCAGGGACAGGGCAATCAGCAATCAGCCCCAGCATTTT.

A remark on this clone: Other DNA sequences of this sample code for an identical CDR3. The rearrangement uses TRBV27 and TRBJ1-1, with a weak D call TRBD1 (5 bases). Germline assignment: CDR1 MNHEY and CDR2 SMNVEV (reference sequence). V lost 2 bases to trimming and J lost 2 bases, with 9 bases between them. The CDR3 is 14 residues long. In DNA form, the CDR3 reads TGTGCCAGCAGTTTACAGGGTAGTAACACTGAAGCTTTCTTT. It translates to CASSLQGSNTEAFF.

The chain combines TRBV4-3 with TRBJ2-7, with TRBD2 matching over 9 bases. Germline loops: CDR1 LGHNA, CDR2 YSLEER. The CDR3 has 16 amino acids. V shed 0 bases, J shed 7 bases, and the junction held 10 bases outside the gene matches. In DNA, the CDR3 is TGCGCCAGCAGCCAAGATTCAGGACTAGCGACTGGTGAGCAGTACTTC. Translation: CASSQDSGLATGEQYF.

The V and J genes are TRBV5-4 and TRBJ2-2; a weak D match, TRBD1 (5 bases). V lost 4 bases and J 1 base, leaving 8 bases between the germline ends. The germline gives CDR1 SGHNT, CDR2 YYREEE (reference sequence). The CDR3 spans 14 residues. The CDR3 reads CASSAGQNTGELFF. CDR3 nucleotides: TGTGCCAGCAGCGCAGGACAGAACACCGGGGAGCTGTTTTTT.

This clone was seen more than once but under ten times. V and J are TRBV7-2 and TRBJ2-7; tentatively, D is TRBD2 (5 bases). CDR3 length equals 14 residues. V was clipped by 0 bases and J by 2 bases, with 8 bases between them. Looked up from germline, CDR1 is SGHTA and CDR2 is FQGNSA. CDR3 sequence: CASSLAGGPYEQYF. The CDR3 coding sequence is TGTGCCAGCAGCTTAGCTGGCGGGCCCTACGAGCAGTACTTC.

This clone was observed once. The chain couples TRBV2 to TRBJ2-7; perhaps TRBD2 as D (6 bases). Deletions cut 5 bases from V and 0 bases from J, with 14 bases between. CDR1 and CDR2 from the germline V gene are SNHLY and FYNNEI. This CDR3 has 15 amino acids. The CDR3 DNA follows: TGTGCCAGCAGTCCCCGGACTACCCACTCCTACGAGCAGTACTTC. This encodes CASSPRTTHSYEQYF.

V and J are TRBV9 and TRBJ2-1; D might be TRBD1 or TRBD2, each matching 5 bases. The CDR3 spans 17 residues. The germline V gene encodes CDR1 SGDLS and CDR2 YYNGEE. The ends were cut back, 0 bases at V and 8 bases at J, with 21 bases in the middle. The CDR3 nucleotides read TGTGCCAGCAGCGTAGGGGGACGGGTGCGGAATTTTGATGAGCAGTTCTTC. Translating gives CASSVGGRVRNFDEQFF.